This is a list of T cell receptor beta chains from one sample in a study of blood T cell repertoires in COVID-19. The protocol was immunoSEQ multiplex PCR, while the TCRdb copy is restricted to in-frame clones and leaves out a portion. The sample shows 95,000 to 150,000 clones, around 86% of them seen only once. Sequenced sample: peripheral blood. The receptor set was obtained from a woman in her 70s with acute or convalescent COVID-19. CDR3s include the opening cysteine and the closing phenylalanine or tryptophan. A D gene is named only where the DNA matches it firmly. The size field is filled for only some rows; it gives once, few, many or a size class.

j_call cdr3_length clone_size d_call v_call cdr3_aa cdr3_nt
TRBJ1-2 15 many TRBD1 TRBV19 CASIPDRGGNYGYTF TGTGCCAGTATCCCCGACAGGGGAGGTAACTATGGCTACACCTTC
TRBJ2-1 14 few . TRBV11-3 CASSLDQTSTEQFF TGTGCCAGCAGCTTAGATCAAACTAGCACTGAGCAGTTCTTC
TRBJ2-5 13 . . TRBV29-1 CSVDRGLQETQYF TGCAGCGTTGATAGGGGACTCCAAGAGACCCAGTACTTC
TRBJ2-2 16 few TRBD2 TRBV5-5 CASSFGAGGYTGELFF TGTGCCAGCAGCTTTGGAGCGGGGGGCTACACCGGGGAGCTGTTTTTT
TRBJ1-5 15 . . TRBV19 CASSARRLTGQPQHF TGTGCCAGTAGCGCTCGACGGTTAACGGGGCAGCCCCAGCATTTT
TRBJ2-7 12 few . TRBV12-3/TRBV12-4 CASSRTQQGQYF TGTGCCAGCAGTCGGACTCAACAGGGGCAGTACTTC
TRBJ2-7 14 . TRBD2 TRBV19 CASSDGGARYEQYF TGTGCCAGTAGTGACGGGGGGGCCCGATACGAGCAGTACTTC
TRBJ2-7 17 . . TRBV7-8 CASSPAAIQGRSYEQYF TGTGCCAGCAGCCCCGCCGCGATACAGGGACGCTCCTACGAGCAGTACTTC
TRBJ1-1 16 . . TRBV2 CASRGRGGQPNTEAFF TGTGCCAGCAGGGGGAGGGGTGGACAGCCGAACACTGAAGCTTTCTTT
TRBJ1-2 15 . . TRBV30 CAWSPKGRGRSGYTF TGTGCCTGGAGTCCGAAAGGTCGGGGAAGGAGTGGCTACACCTTC
TRBJ1-1 11 . . TRBV19 CASKQNTEAFF TGTGCCAGTAAACAGAACACTGAAGCTTTCTTT
TRBJ1-2 16 . . TRBV27 CASSWSPEGANYGYTF TGTGCCAGCAGTTGGAGCCCTGAGGGAGCTAACTATGGCTACACCTTC
TRBJ2-6 18 . TRBD1 TRBV5-4 CASSLAGGSLTPANVLTF TGTGCCAGCAGCTTGGCAGGGGGCTCTCTTACTCCGGCCAACGTCCTGACTTTC
TRBJ2-7 15 . . TRBV15 CATSGTDRYLDEQYF TGTGCCACCAGCGGAACCGACAGGTATCTAGACGAGCAGTACTTC
TRBJ2-5 13 once . TRBV19 CASSVQGQETQYF TGTGCCAGTAGTGTACAGGGCCAAGAGACCCAGTACTTC
TRBJ2-2 17 few TRBD2 TRBV6-2/TRBV6-3 CASSWASGGPGTGELFF TGTGCCAGCAGTTGGGCTAGCGGGGGCCCCGGAACCGGGGAGCTGTTTTTT
TRBJ1-4 16 . . TRBV24-1 CATSDDTGLPREKLFF TGTGCCACCAGTGATGACACAGGGCTGCCACGTGAAAAACTGTTTTTT
TRBJ1-6 15 . TRBD1 TRBV19 CASSRTGGYNSPLHF TGTGCCAGTAGCCGGACAGGGGGATATAATTCACCCCTCCACTTT
TRBJ1-5 15 few . TRBV5-1 CASSLWAGRGQPQHF TGCGCCAGCAGCTTGTGGGCAGGGAGGGGACAGCCCCAGCATTTT
TRBJ1-4 17 once . TRBV9 CASSVGSGRGAWEKLFF TGTGCCAGCAGCGTAGGATCGGGTCGGGGGGCCTGGGAAAAACTGTTTTTT
TRBJ1-5 15 . TRBD1 TRBV27 CASSPRTGYNQPQHF TGTGCCAGCAGTCCACGGACAGGGTACAATCAGCCCCAGCATTTT
TRBJ2-2 12 . . TRBV12-5 CASGLVLGELFF TGTGCTAGTGGTTTGGTACTGGGGGAGCTGTTTTTT
TRBJ1-2 12 . TRBD1 TRBV29-1 CSVEQGAGGYTF TGCAGCGTGGAGCAGGGGGCTGGGGGCTACACCTTC
TRBJ2-5 15 . TRBD1 TRBV5-1 CASSLSSYRGETQYF TGCGCCAGCAGCCTCAGTTCGTACAGGGGTGAGACCCAGTACTTC
TRBJ2-5 15 . TRBD2 TRBV24-1 CATSGTSRLQETQYF TGTGCCACCTCCGGGACTAGCCGCCTCCAAGAGACCCAGTACTTC
TRBJ1-2 14 . TRBD1 TRBV18 CASSPEGAYYGYTF TGTGCCAGCTCACCAGAGGGGGCTTACTATGGCTACACCTTC
TRBJ1-1 12 . . TRBV29-1 CSGGHLNTEAFF TGCAGCGGAGGACACTTGAACACTGAAGCTTTCTTT
TRBJ2-7 13 . TRBD2 TRBV7-2 CASSLGTSNEQYF TGTGCCAGCAGCTTAGGGACTAGCAACGAGCAGTACTTC
TRBJ2-3 19 . TRBD1 TRBV27 CASSSLRITGTGSADTQYF TGTGCCAGCAGTTCACTACGTATAACCGGGACAGGGAGTGCAGATACGCAGTATTTT
TRBJ1-4 14 . . TRBV2 CASSEESGGEKLFF TGTGCCAGCAGTGAAGAGAGCGGGGGAGAAAAACTGTTTTTT
TRBJ1-5 13 . TRBD1 TRBV7-9 CASKTGEDQPQHF TGTGCCAGTAAGACAGGGGAAGACCAGCCCCAGCATTTT
TRBJ2-3 11 . . TRBV5-5 CASSYTDTQYF TGTGCCAGCAGTTACACAGATACGCAGTATTTT
TRBJ2-4 12 . . TRBV4-1 CASSPRGNIQYF TGCGCCAGCAGCCCCCGCGGGAACATTCAGTACTTC
TRBJ2-3 17 . TRBD2 TRBV5-4 CASSLGLAGGGTDTQYF TGTGCCAGCAGCTTGGGTCTAGCGGGGGGGGGCACAGATACGCAGTATTTT
TRBJ2-3 19 . TRBD2 TRBV7-3 CASSSSHASGGLLADTQYF TGTGCCAGCAGCTCCTCCCACGCTAGCGGGGGCTTGTTGGCAGATACGCAGTATTTT
TRBJ2-4 16 . TRBD2 TRBV5-1 CASSILAGGPVNIQYF TGCGCCAGCAGCATATTAGCGGGGGGGCCCGTAAACATTCAGTACTTC
TRBJ1-4 13 . . TRBV2 CASSGTGYEKLFF TGTGCCAGCAGTGGCACAGGGTATGAAAAACTGTTTTTT
TRBJ1-1 18 . TRBD1 TRBV18 CASSPILGTGGTNTEAFF TGTGCCAGCTCACCCATACTCGGGACAGGGGGTACGAACACTGAAGCTTTCTTT
TRBJ2-7 13 . . TRBV7-9 CASSPEAPLRQYF TGTGCCAGCAGCCCAGAGGCCCCCTTGCGTCAGTACTTC
TRBJ1-2 14 . TRBD1 TRBV9 CASSVQGASNGYTF TGTGCCAGCAGCGTTCAGGGGGCATCAAATGGCTACACCTTC
TRBJ2-1 14 . TRBD2 TRBV10-3 CAISGGGMYNEQFF TGTGCCATCAGCGGCGGGGGGATGTACAATGAGCAGTTCTTC
TRBJ1-2 12 once . TRBV27 CASSTLSGGYTF TGTGCCAGCTCCACCTTAAGCGGTGGCTACACCTTC
TRBJ2-1 15 . TRBD1 TRBV11-3 CASSFGQGAYNEQFF TGTGCCAGCAGCTTTGGACAGGGGGCCTACAATGAGCAGTTCTTC
TRBJ2-7 16 few TRBD1 TRBV6-5 CASSSLTGGTTYEQYF TGTGCCAGCAGTTCTCTTACAGGGGGGACAACATACGAGCAGTACTTC
TRBJ1-2 11 . . TRBV20-1 CSARGFEGYTF TGCAGTGCTAGAGGGTTCGAGGGCTACACCTTC
TRBJ1-3 16 few . TRBV21-1 CASSSKGTGFLDTIYF TGTGCCAGCAGCTCCAAGGGGACAGGGTTTCTTGACACCATATATTTT
TRBJ2-1 12 . . TRBV12-3/TRBV12-4 CASSLNQGLTVF TGTGCCAGCAGTTTAAATCAAGGACTTACGGTCTTC
TRBJ2-3 16 . . TRBV7-2 CASSWGGGASVDTQYF TGTGCCAGCAGCTGGGGCGGGGGCGCGTCGGTAGATACGCAGTATTTT